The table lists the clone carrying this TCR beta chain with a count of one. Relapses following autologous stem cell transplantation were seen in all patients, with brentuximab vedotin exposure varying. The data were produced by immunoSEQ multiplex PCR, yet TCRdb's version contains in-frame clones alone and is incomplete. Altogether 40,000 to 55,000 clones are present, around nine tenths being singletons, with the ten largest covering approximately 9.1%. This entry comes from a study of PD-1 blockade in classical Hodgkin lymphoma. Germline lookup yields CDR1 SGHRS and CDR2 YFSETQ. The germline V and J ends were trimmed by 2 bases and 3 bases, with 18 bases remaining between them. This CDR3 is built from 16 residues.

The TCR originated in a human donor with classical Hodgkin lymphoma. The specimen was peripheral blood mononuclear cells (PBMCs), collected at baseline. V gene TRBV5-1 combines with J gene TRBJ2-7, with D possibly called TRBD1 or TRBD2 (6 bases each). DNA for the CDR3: TGCGCCAGCAGCTTACAGGGTAGCGGCCGATTCTACGAGCAGTACTTC. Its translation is CASSLQGSGRFYEQYF.